This paragraph reports one T cell receptor (beta chain). The V end lost 3 bases, the J end lost 1 base, and 9 bases lay between the germline ends. The CDR3 extends over 15 amino acids. Per the germline V gene, CDR1 is WNHNN and CDR2 is SYGVQD (reference sequence). When the RNA was reverse transcribed, random hexamers were used with an input of roughly 0.5 to 1 ug. Amplification of TCR beta CDR3 used immunoSEQ multiplex PCR across 54 Vbeta and 13 Jbeta. One entry per CDR3 protein results from TCRdb running MiXCR on the immunoSEQ multiplex PCR reads. The sample holds about 440,000 distinct CDR3 sequences, approximately 85% seen once. CD8+ and CD4+ T cells from blood underwent TCR beta sequencing, which was carried out in a high-throughput format. The data belong to a study of CD8 T cells in Susac syndrome.

The receptor was isolated from a human donor with multiple sclerosis. The V gene is TRBV10-1, the J gene TRBJ2-2; D possibly corresponds to TRBD1 (5 bases). Sequencing input: CD8+ T cells from PBMCs. The CDR3 DNA reads TGCGCCAGCAGTGATCCCAGGGTGAACACCGGGGAGCTGTTTTTT. Translated: CASSDPRVNTGELFF.